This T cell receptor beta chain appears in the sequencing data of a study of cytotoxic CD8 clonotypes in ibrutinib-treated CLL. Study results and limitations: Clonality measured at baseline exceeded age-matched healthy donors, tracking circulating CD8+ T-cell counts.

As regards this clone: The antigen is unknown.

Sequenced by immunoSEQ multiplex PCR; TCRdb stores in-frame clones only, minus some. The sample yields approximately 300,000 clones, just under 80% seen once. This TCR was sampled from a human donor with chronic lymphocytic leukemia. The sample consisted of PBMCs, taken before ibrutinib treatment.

The DNA of the CDR3 is TGTGCCAGCCGGGACCGTATGGGGGCGGGCGGGGAGCTGTTTTTT. It codes for CASRDRMGAGGELFF. The chain has TRBV28 and TRBJ2-2; D might be TRBD1 (6 bases). The CDR3 covers 15 residues. In germline, CDR1 is MDHEN, CDR2 SYDVKM. Trimming left V 8 bases short and J 7 bases short, with 20 bases between.